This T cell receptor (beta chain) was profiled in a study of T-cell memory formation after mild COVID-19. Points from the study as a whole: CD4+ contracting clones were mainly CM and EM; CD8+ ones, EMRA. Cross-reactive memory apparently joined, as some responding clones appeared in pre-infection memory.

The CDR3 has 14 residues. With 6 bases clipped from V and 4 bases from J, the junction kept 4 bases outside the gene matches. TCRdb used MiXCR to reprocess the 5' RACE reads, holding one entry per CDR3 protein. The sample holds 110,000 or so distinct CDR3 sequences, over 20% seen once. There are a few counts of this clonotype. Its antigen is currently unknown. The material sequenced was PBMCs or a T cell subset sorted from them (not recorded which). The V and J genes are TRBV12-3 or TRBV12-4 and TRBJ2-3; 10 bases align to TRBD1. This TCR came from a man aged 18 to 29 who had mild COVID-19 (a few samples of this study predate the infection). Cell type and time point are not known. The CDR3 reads CASRTGGRADTQYF. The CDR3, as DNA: TGTGCCAGCAGGACAGGGGGCCGTGCAGATACGCAGTATTTT.